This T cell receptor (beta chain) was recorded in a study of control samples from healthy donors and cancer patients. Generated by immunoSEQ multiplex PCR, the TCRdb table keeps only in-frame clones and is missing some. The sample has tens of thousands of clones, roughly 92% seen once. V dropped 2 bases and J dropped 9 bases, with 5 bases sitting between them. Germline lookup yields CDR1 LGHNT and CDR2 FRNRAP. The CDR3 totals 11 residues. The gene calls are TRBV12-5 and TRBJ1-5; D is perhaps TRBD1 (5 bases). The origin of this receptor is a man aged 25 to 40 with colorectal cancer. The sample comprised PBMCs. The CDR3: CASGLRGPQHF. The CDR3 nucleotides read TGTGCTAGTGGTTTGAGGGGGCCCCAGCATTTT.